The 32 T cell receptor beta chains reported below all come from one sample, sequenced in a study of blood T cell repertoires in COVID-19. This table comes from immunoSEQ multiplex PCR, and its TCRdb copy is limited to in-frame clones, with some not included. The data contain some 220,000 clones, around 91% of them seen just once; the ten biggest clones take up around 3.2%. Sequences were obtained from PBMCs or T cells enriched from blood (not recorded which). These TCRs come from a woman aged 18-30 years in a cohort exposed to, infected with or recovered from COVID-19 (not recorded which).

V and J are TRBV7-9 and TRBJ2-7, with a tentative D call TRBD2 (6 bases). Trimming took 1 base from V and 7 from J, leaving 14 bases between them. CDR1 SEHNR and CDR2 FQNEAQ come from the germline V gene (reference sequence). The CDR3 sequence is 14 residues long. The CDR3 spells CASSLVSGEREQYF. The CDR3 DNA follows: TGTGCCAGCAGCTTAGTCTCGGGGGAGCGGGAGCAGTACTTC.

This chain joins TRBV10-2 and TRBJ2-3; TRBD1 matches 12 bases. The CDR3 covers 15 residues. Germline lookup yields CDR1 WSHSY and CDR2 SAAADI. Germline trimming cut 6 bases from V and 4 bases from J; bases unmatched to any gene: 5. CDR3 in amino acids: CASRRGQGAADTQYF. For the CDR3, the DNA is TGCGCCAGCAGGCGGGGACAGGGGGCTGCAGATACGCAGTATTTT.

The chain combines TRBV7-2 with TRBJ2-1, with 9 bases matching TRBD2. Unmatched junction bases numbered 7, after V lost 2 bases and J lost 5 bases. Looked up from germline, CDR1 is SGHTA and CDR2 is FQGNSA. The CDR3 contains 16 residues. CDR3 amino acids: CASSLYAGGQDNEQFF. CDR3 coding DNA: TGTGCCAGCAGCTTATACGCGGGGGGGCAGGACAATGAGCAGTTCTTC.

The chain employs TRBV29-1 and TRBJ2-2; D ambiguous. Germline assignment: CDR1 SQVTM and CDR2 ANQGSEA. The CDR3 consists of 11 residues. V dropped 4 bases and J dropped 7 bases, with 7 bases sitting between them. The CDR3 loop reads CSVVGDGELFF. The CDR3 bases are TGCAGCGTTGTTGGAGACGGGGAGCTGTTTTTT.

This chain connects TRBV3-1 (or the pseudogene TRBV3-2) to TRBJ1-1; unclear D gene. This CDR3 has 13 amino acids. The V end was cut by 1 base, the J end by 6 bases, with 9 bases between. Per the germline V gene, CDR1 is LGHDT and CDR2 is YNNKEL (reference sequence). The CDR3 sequence is CASSQVLGAEAFF. In DNA form, the CDR3 reads TGTGCCAGCAGCCAAGTTTTGGGCGCTGAAGCTTTCTTT.

This chain joins TRBV3-1 (or the pseudogene TRBV3-2) and TRBJ2-3; 7 positions agree with TRBD1. This CDR3 has 16 residues. In germline, CDR1 is LGHDT, CDR2 YNNKEL (reference sequence). V lost 3 bases, J lost 2 bases, and 8 bases stayed unmatched. The CDR3 is CASSHTRGSTTDTQYF. In DNA, the CDR3 is TGTGCCAGCAGCCACACCAGGGGGAGTACCACAGATACGCAGTATTTT.

This chain uses TRBV7-9 with TRBJ1-2; D might be TRBD1 (6 bases). V shed 5 bases and J shed 0 bases, with 13 bases lying between them. The CDR3 length is 15 residues. Germline-derived CDR1 and CDR2 are SEHNR and FQNEAQ (reference sequence). The CDR3 region is CASSPPRTANYGYTF. In nucleotides, the CDR3 is TGTGCCAGCAGCCCACCTCGGACAGCTAACTATGGCTACACCTTC.

The chain employs TRBV12-1 and TRBJ2-5; whether TRBD1, the table's D call, matches the DNA was not checked. TRBV12-1 is flagged as a pseudogene. The CDR3 consists of 15 residues. In nucleotides, the CDR3 is TGTGCCAGCAGCTTTGTCTTTGGGGGCCGGGAGACCCAGTACTTC. Its protein is CASSFVFGGRETQYF.

V gene TRBV19 combines with J gene TRBJ2-7, with 11 bases aligning to TRBD1. Looked up from germline, CDR1 is LNHDA and CDR2 is SQIVND (reference sequence). Trimming cost V 4 bases and J 3 bases; bases outside gene matches: 5. The CDR3 consists of 15 residues. The CDR3 loop reads CASSTAGTGGYEQYF. DNA of the CDR3: TGTGCCAGTAGTACGGCTGGGACAGGGGGCTACGAGCAGTACTTC. Full variable domain (rest looked up from reference TRBV19 and TRBJ2-7): DGGITQSPKYLFRKEGQNVTLSCEQNLNHDAMYWYRQDPGQGLRLIYYSQIVNDFQKGDIAEGYSVSREKKESFPLTVTSAQKNPTAFYLCASSTAGTGGYEQYFGPGTRLTVT.

The V call is TRBV4-1, the J call TRBJ2-1, with 9 bases fitting TRBD2. V gave up 4 bases and J gave up 4 bases; unmatched junction bases: 11. The V gene's germline CDR1 is MGHRA and CDR2 YSYEKL. The CDR3 runs to 17 residues. CDR3: CASSLRSETSGYNEQFF. In DNA form, the CDR3 reads TGCGCCAGCAGCCTGAGGTCCGAGACTAGCGGATACAATGAGCAGTTCTTC.

V usage is TRBV4-1 and J usage is TRBJ1-4; unclear D gene. V lost 5 bases, J lost 6 bases, and 19 bases lay in between. Germline CDR1 reads MGHRA; CDR2 reads YSYEKL. The CDR3 has 16 amino acids. DNA of the CDR3: TGCGCCAGCAGCAAAGGTTCGGCCGGGATGGATGAAAAACTGTTTTTT. Its protein product is CASSKGSAGMDEKLFF.

This chain links TRBV18 with TRBJ1-1, with D hard to call. CDR1 and CDR2 (germline): KGHSH, LQKENI. The CDR3 loop spans 12 amino acids. V lost 2 bases to trimming and J lost 10 bases, with 11 bases between them. The CDR3 sequence: CASSPDREPAFF. In DNA form, the CDR3 reads TGTGCCAGCTCACCAGATCGGGAGCCAGCTTTCTTT.

This rearrangement joins TRBV27 to TRBJ2-7, with 10 bases lining up with TRBD1. CDR3 size: 16 residues. Germline lookup yields CDR1 MNHEY and CDR2 SMNVEV (reference sequence). V lost 4 bases and J lost 3; bases outside the gene matches: 9. The CDR3 region has the DNA TGTGCCAGCAGTTCAACCCCCGGGACAGGGGTCTACGAGCAGTACTTC. As protein: CASSSTPGTGVYEQYF.

The gene calls are TRBV6-5 and TRBJ1-2; 11 bases align to TRBD1. This CDR3 is 16 amino acids long. Germline CDR1 reads MNHEY; CDR2 reads SVGAGI. J lost 4 bases, V lost 2 bases, and 6 bases had no gene match. This chain's CDR3 is CASSYTRTGGGYGYTF. The CDR3 region has the DNA TGTGCCAGCAGTTACACCCGGACAGGGGGCGGCTATGGCTACACCTTC.

J is TRBJ2-7 and V is TRBV25-1; 7 bases match TRBD2. The V gene end was trimmed by 0 bases and the J gene end by 3 bases; junction bases not matched to a gene: 11. Per the germline V gene, CDR1 is MGHDK and CDR2 is SYGVNS. The CDR3 is made up of 17 amino acids. Here the CDR3 reads CASSEYTIREASYEQYF. The CDR3 bases are TGTGCCAGCAGTGAATATACAATTCGGGAGGCGAGCTACGAGCAGTACTTC.

The chain combines TRBV3-1 (or the pseudogene TRBV3-2) with TRBJ2-5; 12 bases fit TRBD2. The junction had 4 bases not matched to a gene; V was cut back by 0 bases and J by 5 bases. Looked up from germline, CDR1 is LGHDT and CDR2 is YNNKEL (reference sequence). The CDR3 covers 16 residues. This chain's CDR3 is CASSQDRTSGVETQYF. CDR3 sequence (DNA): TGTGCCAGCAGCCAAGATCGGACTAGCGGGGTGGAGACCCAGTACTTC.

V gene TRBV5-4 combines with J gene TRBJ2-5; D gene unclear. V shed 4 bases and J shed 4 bases, with 14 bases lying between them. This CDR3 region has 14 residues. Germline CDR1 and CDR2: SGHNT and YYREEE (reference sequence). The CDR3 nucleotides read TGTGCCAGCAGCGTTAATGAGCAGCGAGAGACCCAGTACTTC. Encoded protein: CASSVNEQRETQYF.

For the CDR3, the DNA is TGTGCCAGCTCACCGAGGGCGGCAACTAATGAAAAACTGTTTTTT. Translated: CASSPRAATNEKLFF. The V gene is TRBV18, the J gene TRBJ1-4, with D uncertain. There are 15 residues in the CDR3. Between the trimmed V and J ends, which lost 3 bases and 0 bases, there was a span of 8 bases. The germline gives CDR1 KGHSH, CDR2 LQKENI.

The V gene is TRBV4-2, the J gene TRBJ1-2; tentative D call: TRBD1 (5 bases). The V gene lost 3 bases and the J gene lost 2 bases, with 10 bases spanning the gap. The CDR3 has 14 amino acids. The germline CDR1 and CDR2 sequences are LGHNA and YNFKEQ. The CDR3 bases are TGTGCCAGCAGCCACGTAGACAGCAACTATGGCTACACCTTC. This gives the protein CASSHVDSNYGYTF.

The chain carries TRBV6-1 and TRBJ1-2, with 10 bases fitting TRBD1. With 2 bases clipped from V and 13 bases from J, the junction kept 7 bases outside the gene matches. The CDR3 contains 13 residues. The germline gives CDR1 MNHNS, CDR2 SASEGT. The CDR3 region has the DNA TGTGCCAGCAGTGAAAGAGGGACAGGGGCCGCCACCTTC. This gives the protein CASSERGTGAATF.

The rearrangement links TRBV7-9 to TRBJ2-1; TRBD2 agrees at 9 bases. V was pared by 5 bases and J by 3 bases, with 11 bases of the junction left unmatched. Germline CDR1 SEHNR, CDR2 FQNEAQ (reference sequence). The CDR3 spans 17 residues. CDR3: CASSKVAGEGIYNEQFF. For the CDR3, the DNA is TGTGCCAGCAGCAAGGTAGCGGGAGAGGGGATCTACAATGAGCAGTTCTTC. Using reference TRBV7-9 and TRBJ2-1 for the parts outside the CDR3, the full variable domain is DTGVSQNPRHKITKRGQNVTFRCDPISEHNRLYWYRQTLGQGPEFLTYFQNEAQLEKSRLLSDRFSAERPKGSFSTLEIQRTEQGDSAMYLCASSKVAGEGIYNEQFFGPGTRLTVL.

The rearrangement joins TRBV16 to TRBJ2-5, with TRBD2 identical over 8 bases. The CDR3 loop spans 15 amino acids. The J segment lost 4 bases and the V segment lost 0 bases, leaving 4 bases of the junction unmatched. Germline CDR1 reads KGHSY; CDR2 reads FQNENV. The chain's CDR3 is CASSQSYSGVETQYF. CDR3 nucleotides: TGTGCCAGCAGCCAATCCTATAGCGGGGTAGAGACCCAGTACTTC.

V is TRBV6-5 and J is TRBJ1-2, with TRBD1 as a possible D gene (5 bases). Trimming took off 2 bases at V and 9 bases at J, with 13 bases between the two ends. Germline CDR1 MNHEY, CDR2 SVGAGI. The CDR3 sequence is 13 residues long. This chain's CDR3 is CASSYDRGSRYTF. The CDR3 region has the DNA TGTGCCAGCAGTTACGACAGAGGTTCGCGCTACACCTTC.

The V call is TRBV10-3, the J call TRBJ1-5; 7 nucleotides match TRBD1. This CDR3 is built from 14 residues. The ends lost 5 bases at V and 4 bases at J; junction bases unmatched: 5. Germline CDR1 and CDR2: ENHRY and SYGVKD. CDR3 bases: TGTGCCATCAGTAACAGGGGAAAGAATCAGCCCCAGCATTTT. Protein sequence: CAISNRGKNQPQHF.

The rearrangement uses TRBV6-5 and TRBJ1-2, with 7 positions matching TRBD1. CDR3 length: 15 residues. With 8 bases clipped from V and 4 bases from J, the junction kept 13 bases outside the gene matches. CDR1 and CDR2 (germline): MNHEY, SVGAGI. DNA for the CDR3: TGTGCCAGCGCCTCGGGGACAGTGGCCCGCTATGGCTACACCTTC. Amino acids: CASASGTVARYGYTF.

The genes are TRBV28 and TRBJ2-7, with D perhaps TRBD1 (7 bases). Germline CDR1 reads MDHEN; CDR2 reads SYDVKM. The germline V and J ends were trimmed by 7 bases and 1 base, with 14 bases remaining between them. CDR3 length equals 14 residues. The CDR3 here is CASNSGGFSYEQYF. CDR3 coding DNA: TGTGCCAGCAACTCAGGGGGGTTTTCCTACGAGCAGTACTTC.

The chain has TRBV5-5 and TRBJ2-1, with TRBD1 as a possible D gene (6 bases). V was pared by 6 bases and J by 5 bases, with 15 bases between. The CDR3 has 14 residues. CDR1 SGHKS and CDR2 YYEKEE come from the germline V gene (reference sequence). CDR3 loop: CASTRWDKDNEQFF. DNA of the CDR3: TGTGCCAGCACCCGATGGGACAAGGACAATGAGCAGTTCTTC.

V is TRBV5-4 and J is TRBJ2-5; 10 bases are a match to TRBD2. The J segment lost 5 bases and the V segment lost 4 bases, leaving 8 bases of the junction unmatched. This CDR3 is built from 15 residues. Germline values: CDR1 SGHNT, CDR2 YYREEE (reference sequence). CDR3 in amino acids: CASSPERGGRETQYF. The CDR3 DNA is TGTGCCAGCAGCCCCGAGCGGGGGGGCAGGGAGACCCAGTACTTC.

This clone has only one observation. This chain's CDR3 is CASSSGQDVVTIYF. The CDR3 DNA is TGTGCCAGCAGTTCGGGACAGGACGTAGTCACCATATATTTT. The rearrangement uses TRBV7-9 and TRBJ1-3; TRBD1 matches 8 bases. The CDR3 runs 14 residues. Germline CDR1 SEHNR, CDR2 FQNEAQ (reference sequence). Trimming at V came to 6 bases and at J to 9 bases, leaving 10 bases not matched to a gene.

The CDR3 spells CASSQPGQGRNEQYF. CDR3 sequence (DNA): TGTGCCAGCAGTCAACCGGGACAGGGAAGGAACGAGCAGTACTTC. The rearrangement links TRBV28 to TRBJ2-7; 9 positions agree with TRBD1. V dropped 5 bases and J dropped 5; count of bases not matched to a gene: 10. This CDR3 has 15 amino acids. CDR1 is MDHEN, CDR2 SYDVKM, per germline.

J is TRBJ2-3 and V is TRBV30; TRBD1 matches 7 bases. The junction had 5 bases not matched to a gene; V was cut back by 5 bases and J by 3 bases. Germline CDR1 and CDR2: GTSNPN and SVGIG (reference sequence). The CDR3 runs to 13 residues. Here the CDR3 reads CAWDRESTDTQYF. The DNA of the CDR3 is TGTGCCTGGGACAGGGAGAGTACAGATACGCAGTATTTT. Variable domain in full (rest from reference TRBV30 and TRBJ2-3): SQTIHQWPATLVQPVGSPLSLECTVEGTSNPNLYWYRQAAGRGLQLLFYSVGIGQISSEVPQNLSASRPQDRQFILSSKKLLLSDSGFYLCAWDRESTDTQYFGPGTRLTVL.

A single count supports this clone. V and J are TRBV5-1 and TRBJ1-1; weak D call: TRBD1 (6 bases). CDR1 is SGHRS and CDR2 is YFSETQ in the germline V gene. V shed 2 bases and J shed 5 bases, with 13 bases lying between them. The CDR3 sequence is 14 residues long. CDR3 residues: CASSLRTEGTEAFF. As DNA, the CDR3 is TGCGCCAGCAGCTTACGGACAGAGGGGACTGAAGCTTTCTTT.